Listed below are T cell receptor beta chains from one sample, sequenced in a study of Ad26.COV2.S vaccination and SARS-CoV-2 variants. Clones were read by immunoSEQ multiplex PCR, and TCRdb kept only the in-frame ones, dropping some. The profile shows tens of thousands of clones, roughly 80% of them singletons. Source: peripheral blood, taken after recovery from COVID-19. Every receptor here comes from a human donor who had recovered from COVID-19. The CDR3 runs from the conserved cysteine through the conserved F or W. D genes are given only for firm matches. Only some rows state a clone size, as once, few, many or a class for expanded clones.

v_gene	j_gene	d_gene	abundance	CDR3aa	CDR3nt
TRBV11-2	TRBJ2-1	-	few	CASSSLASVNEQFF	TGTGCCAGCAGCTCCCTCGCTAGCGTCAATGAGCAGTTCTTC
TRBV5-5	TRBJ1-1	-	-	CASSPTVAEAFF	TGTGCCAGCAGCCCGACAGTTGCTGAAGCTTTCTTT
TRBV5-1	TRBJ1-1	-	-	CASSLAGSGTPNTEAFF	TGCGCCAGCAGCTTGGCCGGATCTGGGACACCGAACACTGAAGCTTTCTTT
TRBV29-1	TRBJ2-2	TRBD1	-	CSGDRGLSPGGELFF	TGCAGCGGGGACAGGGGTCTTAGTCCGGGCGGGGAGCTGTTTTTT
TRBV6-5	TRBJ1-1	-	-	CASSTVNTEAFF	TGTGCCAGCTCCACAGTGAACACTGAAGCTTTCTTT
TRBV20-1	TRBJ1-5	-	-	CSASQDSNQPQHF	TGCAGTGCTAGTCAGGATAGCAATCAGCCCCAGCATTTT
TRBV5-1	TRBJ2-5	-	-	CASSSQDRAGTQYF	TGCGCCAGCAGCTCCCAGGACAGAGCGGGGACCCAGTACTTC
TRBV28	TRBJ1-1	-	-	CASSFWEGATEAFF	TGTGCCAGCAGTTTTTGGGAAGGGGCCACTGAAGCTTTCTTT
TRBV6-6	TRBJ2-5	-	-	CASSYGAGWETQYF	TGTGCCAGCAGTTACGGGGCAGGGTGGGAGACCCAGTACTTC
TRBV2	TRBJ1-1	-	few	CASSYTGRSDGAFF	TGTGCCAGCAGTTATACAGGGAGGTCCGATGGGGCTTTCTTT
TRBV28	TRBJ1-1	-	-	CASKRQSRAPEAFF	TGTGCCAGCAAACGACAGTCCCGAGCCCCTGAAGCTTTCTTT
TRBV5-1	TRBJ2-6	TRBD1	-	CASSLGQGVPGANVLTF	TGCGCCAGCAGCTTGGGACAGGGCGTTCCTGGGGCCAACGTCCTGACTTTC
TRBV20-1	TRBJ2-3	TRBD2	-	CSARQGRAQYF	TGCAGTGCTAGACAAGGGAGGGCGCAGTATTTT
TRBV10-3	TRBJ1-1	-	-	CAISERQMNTEAFF	TGTGCCATCAGTGAAAGACAGATGAACACTGAAGCTTTCTTT
TRBV30	TRBJ1-3	-	-	CAWSVDSGNTIYF	TGTGCCTGGAGTGTTGACTCTGGAAACACCATATATTTT
TRBV15	TRBJ1-2	-	-	CATSPHLAGDSGYTF	TGTGCCACCAGCCCGCACCTCGCAGGGGACTCTGGCTACACCTTC